This TCR beta chain was identified in a study of Graves' ophthalmopathy and Graves' hyperthyroidism (dated by TCRdb to the late 2010s). Study-wide context: Peripheral blood was collected at initial diagnosis, prior to any treatment. Following sample collection, hyperthyroidism patients were given methimazole at a starting dose of 30 mg daily, and ophthalmopathy patients were given high-dose intravenous methylprednisolone. In total, around 140 blood samples were TCR-sequenced: fewer than 50 ophthalmopathy, some 80 hyperthyroidism and 17 hyperthyroidism-to-ophthalmopathy patients. The 100 or so discovery patients were divided at random into training and test sets in a 7:3 ratio. To explore V-J signatures distinguishing ophthalmopathy from hyperthyroidism, a discovery set of around 100 patients (roughly 42 ophthalmopathy, roughly 60 stable hyperthyroidism) was enrolled. In roughly six hyperthyroidism patients, T-cell repertoires of thyroid tissue and blood were compared. For independent validation, a separate cohort was made up of some 18 hyperthyroidism patients plus 17 patients who later progressed from hyperthyroidism to ophthalmopathy. The study used TCR beta repertoire signatures to distinguish Graves' ophthalmopathy from Graves' hyperthyroidism and to predict progression to ophthalmopathy. What the research found in general, with its limitations: Ophthalmopathy was separated from stable hyperthyroidism by the 13-signature model with just under 90% sensitivity and around 81% specificity in cross-validation and with 80%/75% in the test set. Most expanded thyroid clonotypes with frequency above 0.001 were also detected in blood, suggesting blood repertoires may reflect the thyroid immune response. Sample size was not predetermined statistically, and investigators were not blinded to group allocation. In validation, the model predicted ophthalmopathy progression with over 60% sensitivity and about 77% specificity; approximately 12 predicted patients were CT-confirmed with GO in a median of around 6.5 months.

For repertoire sequencing, the TCR beta CDR3 regions were amplified from RNA transcripts. HTBI primers and the Qiagen OneStep RT-PCR kit were used in a first-round RT-PCR, which was followed by a second-round multiplex PCR, size selection and purification. The libraries underwent paired-end sequencing with 100 bp reads on an Illumina HiSeq2000. The published analysis was carried out like this. SOAPnuke was used to process the reads, removing any read that contained adapters or uncalled bases, had a mean Phred below 15, or lacked an exact match to the constant primer or identifier. High-quality paired reads were merged with COPE v1.2.5. Clonotypes were defined as unique nucleotide sequences and were aligned to IMGT TRB V, D and J references using MiTCR v1.1. Only V-J combinations with frequency above 0.0001 were analysed, covering 99% to 99.2% of repertoires. For each V-J combination, a TCR clonal expansion and chaos score was defined as the ratio of F50 clonal expansion to chaos observed in the TCRdist matrix. Welch's t-statistics and random forest were used to reduce the features to 10 to 15 V-J combinations, which were then used as input to a naive Bayes classifier. The similarity between thyroid and blood repertoires was quantified using the Morisita-Horn index. The public reads were quality trimmed at Q25 with fastp and then assembled into clones with MiXCR by TCRdb, keeping productive beta chains. Rows with one shared CDR3 protein collapse into an entry with the most common genes and DNA. TCRdb, not the original authors, processed these V and J calls. A total of 400,000 to 500,000 distinct CDR3 sequences appear in this sample, around 21% of them only once. The leading ten clones occupy 3% of the sample.

Hyperthyroidism was considered stable if no progression to ophthalmopathy occurred within 18 months of follow-up. Hyperthyroidism patients were newly diagnosed, with disease duration under 2 months, and aged 18 to 65 years. Patients were excluded if they had other autoimmune diseases, uncontrolled infections, pregnancy or lactation. Diagnosis relied on clinical symptoms, serum thyroxine, TRAb, thyroid ultrasound and orbital computed tomography. Ficoll-Paque density gradient centrifugation was used to isolate PBMCs from about 9.4 ml of fresh peripheral blood. Total RNA was extracted using Trizol reagent, and RNA quality was checked on an Agilent 2100 Bioanalyzer. From the germline V gene, CDR1 is MNHNS and CDR2 is SASEGT. The cysteine opens and the phenylalanine closes a CDR3 of 12 amino acids. Solely the CDR3 DNA is kept, with 36 bases framed from the first base. V loses 6 bases, J loses 7 bases, and the germline ends lie 12 bases apart.

At least ten counts were recorded for this clonotype. It has no known antigen specificity. No much larger clone is present one base from it, and per-base qualities are unavailable. This TCR was sampled from a woman between 18 and 30 years old with stable Graves' hyperthyroidism. Donor details come from another sample of the same person, matched by shared clones. The chain is assembled from TRBV6-1 and TRBJ1-2; the D region possibly corresponds to TRBD1 (6 bases align). Sequenced input: peripheral blood. The nucleotides are TGTGCCAGCAGGGCGGGGGGCACTGGCTACACCTTC. Its product reads: CASRAGGTGYTF.